Presented here are 4 T cell receptor beta chains from one specimen sequenced in a study of control samples from healthy donors and cancer patients (dated by TCRdb to the early 2020s). The library was produced with the immunoSEQ multiplex PCR assay. TCRdb took over this immuneACCESS table, retaining in-frame rearrangements with V and J assigned. Such tables are incomplete; in checked studies, under half of the missing clones stem from an unresolved V gene, and the remainder is unexplained. For this sample the table gives 85,000 to 90,000 clones, of which over 75% were detected only once. Clones ranked in the top ten supply approximately 2% of the sample. The sample was blood. The receptor source for this set is a woman in her 40s in good health.

The chain recombines TRBV7-2 with TRBJ1-3; D ambiguous. The ends were cut back, 4 bases at V and 3 bases at J, with 13 bases in the middle. CDR3 length: 15 amino acids. In germline, CDR1 is SGHTA, CDR2 FQGNSA. The CDR3 region has the DNA TGTGCCAGCAGCTCGGAGGGTTTTGTTGGAAACACCATATATTTT. Translation gives CASSSEGFVGNTIYF.

The rearrangement uses TRBV5-6 and TRBJ2-3; 8 bases align to TRBD1. After removal of 4 bases from V and 3 bases from J, the junction contained 4 bases not matched to a gene. Germline V gene lookup returns CDR1 SGHDT and CDR2 YYEEEE. The CDR3 is 14 residues long. The CDR3 DNA is TGTGCCAGCAGCCGACAGGGGAAGACAGATACGCAGTATTTT. This gives the protein CASSRQGKTDTQYF.

The rearrangement joins TRBV11-3 to TRBJ2-1; D is perhaps TRBD2 (7 bases). CDR1 and CDR2 from the germline V gene are SGHNT and YENEEA. Trimming removed 1 base at V and 5 bases at J, with 12 bases between. The CDR3 has 15 amino acids. The CDR3 coding sequence is TGTGCCAGCAGCTTAGGGGTCGGGGGGCACAATGAGCAGTTCTTC. It encodes CASSLGVGGHNEQFF.

V gene TRBV14 combines with J gene TRBJ1-1, with D tentatively TRBD1 (5 bases). Germline V CDR1 and CDR2: SGHDN, FVKESK. This CDR3 has 14 residues. V shed 0 bases and J shed 7 bases, with 12 bases lying between them. CDR3 nucleotides: TGTGCCAGCAGCCAAGAGCATGGGGGAAGTGAAGCTTTCTTT. This translates into CASSQEHGGSEAFF.